Below are 19 T cell receptor beta chains sequenced from a single sample in a study of OX40 agonist ivuxolimab in advanced cancers. Data came from immunoSEQ multiplex PCR; TCRdb stores just in-frame clones and leaves some out. The sample includes 80,000 or so clones, about 92% of them seen just once. Sequenced here: CD4+ or CD8+ T cells sorted from blood, sampled in a trial of the OX40 agonist ivuxolimab. All receptors derive from an adult with an advanced solid tumor such as melanoma, head and neck, liver or kidney cancer.

This rearrangement joins TRBV9 to TRBJ2-2; D tentatively fits TRBD1 or TRBD2 (5 bases each). Germline V gene data show CDR1 as SGDLS and CDR2 as YYNGEE. Trimming stripped 3 bases from V and 4 bases from J, with 13 bases between. There are 15 residues in the CDR3. CDR3 residues: CASSAREGRTGELFF. CDR3 DNA: TGTGCCAGCAGCGCAAGAGAGGGGCGCACCGGGGAGCTGTTTTTT.

The V and J genes are TRBV9 and TRBJ1-2; perhaps TRBD1 as D (5 bases). Germline V CDR1 and CDR2: SGDLS, YYNGEE. V shed 1 base and J shed 2 bases, with 27 bases lying between them. This CDR3 comprises 20 residues. The CDR3 DNA follows: TGTGCCAGCAGCGTATCAATCGGGTCGGAGGGACGGCTTCCGAACTATGGCTACACCTTC. Protein sequence: CASSVSIGSEGRLPNYGYTF.

The count of this clone is one. The chain joins TRBV5-1 to TRBJ2-7; D not certain. V lost 4 bases to trimming and J lost 1 base, with 12 bases between them. Germline V gives CDR1 SGHRS, CDR2 YFSETQ. The length of the CDR3 is 14 residues. CDR3 sequence reads: CASSPLVGSYEQYF. CDR3 DNA: TGCGCCAGCAGCCCCCTCGTCGGGTCCTACGAGCAGTACTTC.

CDR3 sequence reads: CASSATPYEQYF. The CDR3 nucleotides read TGTGCCAGCAGTGCCACCCCCTACGAGCAGTACTTC. V and J are TRBV6-5 and TRBJ2-7; D is ambiguous. CDR3 length equals 12 residues. Germline-derived CDR1 and CDR2 are MNHEY and SVGAGI. Deletions cut 5 bases from V and 2 bases from J, with 7 bases between.

The chain joins TRBV5-1 to TRBJ2-1; 7 positions match TRBD1. There are 15 residues in the CDR3. The V segment lost 4 bases and the J segment 8 bases; nucleotides outside the gene matches: 12. Germline V lookup: CDR1 SGHRS, CDR2 YFSETQ. CDR3 bases: TGCGCCAGCAGCCTCGGCGAGACAGGGTTGCATGAGCAGTTCTTC. Translation: CASSLGETGLHEQFF.

V and J are TRBV2 and TRBJ1-1; tentatively, D is TRBD1 (5 bases). The CDR3 loop spans 14 amino acids. The V gene lost 2 bases and the J gene lost 1 base, with 8 bases spanning the gap. The germline gives CDR1 SNHLY, CDR2 FYNNEI. For the CDR3, the DNA is TGTGCCAGCAGTGAATGGGGGAGGAACACTGAAGCTTTCTTT. Its protein product is CASSEWGRNTEAFF.

J is TRBJ1-1 and V is TRBV6-5; unclear D gene. Germline V gene data show CDR1 as MNHEY and CDR2 as SVGAGI. Between the trimmed V and J ends, which lost 2 bases and 2 bases, there was a span of 6 bases. The CDR3 covers 13 residues. In DNA form, the CDR3 reads TGTGCCAGCAGTTACAACAGCAACACTGAAGCTTTCTTT. Amino acids: CASSYNSNTEAFF.

This chain links TRBV28 with TRBJ1-5; no clear D. The CDR3 has 16 residues. V was clipped by 3 bases and J by 6 bases, with 18 bases between them. CDR1 MDHEN and CDR2 SYDVKM come from the germline V gene. DNA for the CDR3: TGTGCCAGCAGTTTCGTGGGAGGGTCGGCTGGTCAGCCCCAGCATTTT. It translates to CASSFVGGSAGQPQHF.

The V and J genes are TRBV27 and TRBJ1-1; D is unclear. CDR1 and CDR2 from the germline V gene are MNHEY and SMNVEV (reference sequence). This CDR3 spans 14 amino acids. V lost 1 base to trimming and J lost 0 bases, with 6 bases between them. Here the CDR3 DNA reads TGTGCCAGCAGTTTATTCCCCATGAACACTGAAGCTTTCTTT. Translation gives CASSLFPMNTEAFF.

The CDR3 reads CASTGDEQYF. CDR3 coding DNA: TGTGCCAGCACCGGAGACGAGCAGTACTTC. The V gene is TRBV6-5, the J gene TRBJ2-7; D gene ambiguous. The V gene's germline CDR1 is MNHEY and CDR2 SVGAGI. This CDR3 comprises 10 residues. Trimming stripped 7 bases from V and 5 bases from J, with 6 bases between.

This sequence joins TRBV5-6 and TRBJ1-2, with TRBD1 matching over 7 bases. The CDR3 runs to 14 residues. Germline V gene lookup returns CDR1 SGHDT and CDR2 YYEEEE. After removal of 4 bases from V and 6 bases from J, the junction contained 9 bases not matched to a gene. The CDR3 DNA follows: TGTGCCAGCAGCGCCTTGACAGGGTACGATGGCTACACCTTC. Translated, it gives CASSALTGYDGYTF.

This rearrangement joins TRBV27 to TRBJ1-1; TRBD1 might be the D (5 bases). The CDR3 is 14 amino acids. The V end lost 1 base, the J end lost 4 bases, and 10 bases lay between the germline ends. Germline CDR1 reads MNHEY; CDR2 reads SMNVEV (reference sequence). CDR3 nucleotides: TGTGCCAGCAGTTTATGGCCGGGGCTCACTGAAGCTTTCTTT. Translating gives CASSLWPGLTEAFF.

The chain employs TRBV19 and TRBJ2-5; 13 nucleotides agree with TRBD2. The CDR3 sequence is 16 residues long. Germline V CDR1 and CDR2: LNHDA, SQIVND (reference sequence). V gave up 7 bases and J gave up 5 bases; unmatched junction bases: 10. CDR3 DNA sequence: TGTGCCAGTACCCCCGGACTAGCGGGGGCCCGGGAGACCCAGTACTTC. It encodes CASTPGLAGARETQYF. Together with reference TRBV19 and TRBJ2-5, the CDR3 gives the full variable domain: DGGITQSPKYLFRKEGQNVTLSCEQNLNHDAMYWYRQDPGQGLRLIYYSQIVNDFQKGDIAEGYSVSREKKESFPLTVTSAQKNPTAFYLCASTPGLAGARETQYFGPGTRLLVL.

The genes are TRBV2 and TRBJ2-7, with 7 bases that match TRBD1. Per germline, CDR1 SNHLY and CDR2 FYNNEI. The ends lost 10 bases at V and 4 bases at J; junction bases unmatched: 10. The CDR3 sequence is 13 residues long. The CDR3 protein is CATIVPTGYEQYF. The CDR3 DNA sequence: TGTGCCACCATAGTCCCGACAGGGTACGAGCAGTACTTC.

This sequence joins TRBV27 and TRBJ2-7, with 11 bases lining up with TRBD1. This CDR3 has 15 residues. V lost 7 bases and J lost 5; bases outside the gene matches: 10. Germline CDR1 MNHEY, CDR2 SMNVEV (reference sequence). CDR3 nucleotide sequence: TGTGCCAGCATGGGTTTGGGACAGGGGGTCCACGAGCAGTACTTC. Residues: CASMGLGQGVHEQYF.

V gene TRBV11-2 combines with J gene TRBJ1-5, with 10 positions matching TRBD1. The V and J ends lost 5 bases and 1 base, in that order; junction bases with no gene match: 5. The germline V gene has CDR1 SGHAT and CDR2 FQNNGV. The CDR3 sequence is 16 residues long. CDR3 bases: TGTGCCAGCAGCCGGACAGGGGGAGCAAGCAATCAGCCCCAGCATTTT. Translation: CASSRTGGASNQPQHF.

V and J are TRBV27 and TRBJ2-1; 10 nucleotides align to TRBD2. The trim removed 5 bases at V and 3 bases at J, leaving 4 bases unmatched. CDR1 and CDR2 from the germline V gene are MNHEY and SMNVEV (reference sequence). This CDR3 comprises 15 residues. The CDR3 nucleotides are TGTGCCAGCAGTCTGCTAGCGGGGGTCTACAATGAGCAGTTCTTC. Its translation is CASSLLAGVYNEQFF.

The count of this clone is one. The V and J genes are TRBV14 and TRBJ2-7, with TRBD2 identical over 10 bases. Per the germline V gene, CDR1 is SGHDN and CDR2 is FVKESK. The CDR3 extends over 15 amino acids. V was clipped by 3 bases and J by 0 bases; unmatched bases: 2. The CDR3 DNA sequence: TGTGCCAGCAGCCACCCTAGCGGGAGCTCCTACGAGCAGTACTTC. Amino acid sequence: CASSHPSGSSYEQYF.

The chain carries TRBV19 and TRBJ2-7; 7 bases are a match to TRBD1. CDR3 size: 14 residues. With V trimmed by 5 bases and J by 5 bases, 9 bases remained unmatched. The V gene's germline CDR1 is LNHDA and CDR2 SQIVND (reference sequence). The CDR3, as DNA: TGTGCCAGTAGTGCTGACAGGGTAGATGACGAGCAGTACTTC. Translation: CASSADRVDDEQYF.